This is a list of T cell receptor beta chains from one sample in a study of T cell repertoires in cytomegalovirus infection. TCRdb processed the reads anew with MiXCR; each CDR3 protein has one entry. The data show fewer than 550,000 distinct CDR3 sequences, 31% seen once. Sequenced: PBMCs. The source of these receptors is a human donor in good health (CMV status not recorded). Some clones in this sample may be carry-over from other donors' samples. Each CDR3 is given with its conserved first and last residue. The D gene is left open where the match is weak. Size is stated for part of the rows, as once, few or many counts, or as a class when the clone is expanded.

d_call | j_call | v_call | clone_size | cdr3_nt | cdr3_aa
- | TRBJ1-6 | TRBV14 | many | TGTGCCAGCAGCCACCTGGGAGAGGGTAATTCACCCCTCCACTTT | CASSHLGEGNSPLHF
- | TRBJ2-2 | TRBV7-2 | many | TGTGCCAGCAGCTTAGCGAAGGGGCAGGGGATGCGCACCGGGGAGCTGTTTTTT | CASSLAKGQGMRTGELFF
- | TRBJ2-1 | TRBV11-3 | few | TGTGCCAGCAGCTCATCGGGCAGCACGGGTTACAATGAGCAGTTCTTC | CASSSSGSTGYNEQFF
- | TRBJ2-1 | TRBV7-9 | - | TGTGCCAGCAACACAGGGTCGTACAATGAGCAGTTCTTC | CASNTGSYNEQFF
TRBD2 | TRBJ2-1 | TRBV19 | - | TGTGCCAGTAATAGCGGGGGTACCTACAATGAGCAGTTCTTC | CASNSGGTYNEQFF
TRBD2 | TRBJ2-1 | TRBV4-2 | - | TGTGCCAGCAGCCAAACCGGGACTAGCGCATTCTTC | CASSQTGTSAFF
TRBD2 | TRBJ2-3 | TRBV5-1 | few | TGCGCCAGCAGCACCGACCAACTAGCGGGGGGGAGGAATACGCAGTATTTT | CASSTDQLAGGRNTQYF
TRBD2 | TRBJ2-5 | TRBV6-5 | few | TGTGCCAGCAGTCTCGGATCTAGCGGGGGGCAAGAGACCCAGTACTTC | CASSLGSSGGQETQYF
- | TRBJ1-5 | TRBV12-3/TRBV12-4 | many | TGTGCCAGCAGTTTGGGGGCCTTCAATCAGCCCCAGCATTTT | CASSLGAFNQPQHF
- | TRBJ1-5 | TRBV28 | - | TGTGCCAGCAGTCCCGGGATTCAGCCCCAGCATTTT | CASSPGIQPQHF
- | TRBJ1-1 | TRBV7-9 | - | TGTGCCAGCAGCTTAGTTGGCCCGCGCACCGAAGCTTTCTTT | CASSLVGPRTEAFF
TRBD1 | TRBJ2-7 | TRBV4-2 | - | TGTGACAGCAGCCAGCTCCGGGACAGCTCCTACGAGCAGTACTTC | CDSSQLRDSSYEQYF
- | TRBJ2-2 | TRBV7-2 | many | TGTGCCAGCAGCTTAGAGGCGTGGGGGACCGGGGAGCTGTTTTTT | CASSLEAWGTGELFF
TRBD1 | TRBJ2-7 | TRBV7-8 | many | TGTGCCAGCGGACCCGGACAGGGCTACGAGCAGTACTTC | CASGPGQGYEQYF
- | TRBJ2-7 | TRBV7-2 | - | TGTGCCAGCAGCCTAAACCTAGCGTACGAGCAGTACTTC | CASSLNLAYEQYF
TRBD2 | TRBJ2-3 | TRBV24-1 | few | TGTGCCACCAGCCTTAGCGGGAGCACAGATACGCAGTATTTT | CATSLSGSTDTQYF
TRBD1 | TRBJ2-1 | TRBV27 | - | TGTGCCAGCACCCCCGGGGGACAGGGGAGTTCCAATGAGCAGTTCTTC | CASTPGGQGSSNEQFF